Listed below are T cell receptor beta chains from one sample, sequenced in a study of cytomegalovirus exposure and HLA in healthy donors. Sequencing was performed with immunoSEQ multiplex PCR; in TCRdb, only in-frame clones are kept and a portion is missing. Of 110,000 to 150,000 clones listed, 86% are singletons. The sample comprised PBMCs. The origin of the receptors is a man between 18 and 29 years old in good health and CMV-seronegative. The CDR3 runs from the conserved cysteine through the conserved F or W. D genes are given only for firm matches. For some rows the clone size is stated as once, few or many, or as a class when expanded; others skip it.

CDR3 protein	CDR3 DNA	D gene	clone size	V gene	J gene	CDR3 length
CASSLGGSDNEQFF	TGTGCCAGCAGTTTGGGGGGGAGTGACAATGAGCAGTTCTTC	TRBD2	-	TRBV28	TRBJ2-1	14
CARTRGEGHEQYF	TGTGCCCGGACGCGGGGAGAGGGCCACGAGCAGTACTTC	-	-	TRBV2	TRBJ2-7	13
CASSIDLGRGEEDEQFF	TGTGCCAGTAGTATAGATCTGGGGAGGGGGGAGGAGGATGAGCAGTTCTTC	-	-	TRBV19	TRBJ2-1	17
CASSLETAGANVLTF	TGTGCCAGCAGTTTGGAGACAGCTGGGGCCAACGTCCTGACTTTC	-	-	TRBV28	TRBJ2-6	15
CASSLGLAGVSAETQYF	TGTGCCAGCAGCCTCGGACTAGCGGGAGTTTCGGCCGAGACCCAGTACTTC	TRBD2	-	TRBV7-7	TRBJ2-5	17
CASSISGEGWKPQHF	TGTGCCAGTAGTATAAGTGGAGAGGGCTGGAAACCCCAGCATTTT	-	-	TRBV19	TRBJ1-5	15
CASSHGTGEKGEQFF	TGCGCCAGCAGCCACGGGACAGGGGAAAAGGGGGAGCAGTTCTTC	TRBD1	-	TRBV5-1	TRBJ2-1	15
CASSLWRERVEQFF	TGTGCCAGCAGCTTATGGCGGGAGAGGGTTGAGCAGTTCTTC	TRBD2	-	TRBV7-9	TRBJ2-1	14
CASTSRGGGETQYF	TGTGCCAGCACCTCTAGGGGGGGAGGGGAGACCCAGTACTTC	-	-	TRBV28	TRBJ2-5	14
CASIPINIQYF	TGTGCCAGTATCCCAATTAACATTCAGTACTTC	-	-	TRBV19	TRBJ2-4	11
CASSFGQLFGFGTDTQYF	TGTGCCAGCAGCTTTGGACAGCTATTTGGTTTTGGCACAGATACGCAGTATTTT	-	once	TRBV7-9	TRBJ2-3	18
CASSFLAGLGTTEAFF	TGTGCCAGCAGCTTTTTGGCGGGATTGGGGACTACCGAAGCTTTCTTT	-	-	TRBV11-2	TRBJ1-1	16
CASSPEDGYTF	TGTGCCAGCAGCCCGGAGGATGGCTACACCTTC	-	-	TRBV6-5	TRBJ1-2	11
CASSIAGQANQPQHF	TGTGCCAGTAGTATAGCGGGACAGGCCAATCAGCCCCAGCATTTT	TRBD1	-	TRBV19	TRBJ1-5	15
CASSFSGTDTQYF	TGTGCCAGCAGCTTCTCCGGCACAGATACGCAGTATTTT	-	-	TRBV11-2	TRBJ2-3	13
CASSPERGLAGITGELFF	TGCGCCAGCAGCCCTGAGCGGGGACTAGCGGGGATCACCGGGGAGCTGTTTTTT	TRBD2	-	TRBV4-1	TRBJ2-2	18
CASGLTGELFF	TGTGCTAGTGGCCTCACCGGGGAGCTGTTTTTT	-	few	TRBV12-5	TRBJ2-2	11
CASSQGSGGTFNEQFF	TGTGCCAGCAGCCAAGGTAGCGGGGGAACCTTCAATGAGCAGTTCTTC	TRBD2	few	TRBV4-2	TRBJ2-1	16